The 30 T cell receptor beta chains presented below share a single source sample, sequenced in a study of T cells in Graves' hyperthyroidism and ophthalmopathy. RNA transcripts yielded amplified TCR beta CDR3 regions. During a first-round RT-PCR of the TCR CDR3, the HTBI primer set was used. One entry per CDR3 protein, called by TCRdb with MiXCR from the multiplex PCR reads. The sample carries about 610,000 distinct CDR3 sequences, 46% recorded once. Material for sequencing was peripheral blood or thyroid tissue (not recorded which). The receptors were gathered from a woman younger than 30 with Graves' hyperthyroidism.

In its sample, this clonotype was seen many times. This chain uses TRBV20-1 with TRBJ2-7, with a tentative D call TRBD2 (6 bases). CDR1 and CDR2 (germline): DFQATT, SNEGSKA (reference sequence). Trimming removed 6 bases at V and 0 bases at J, with 12 bases between. There are 13 residues in the CDR3. The CDR3 bases are TGCAGTGCGGGGACTCCGAGCTCCTACGAGCAGTACTTC. Translation: CSAGTPSSYEQYF.

The chain combines TRBV7-9 with TRBJ2-2; the D is unclear. Between the trimmed V and J ends, which lost 8 bases and 2 bases, there was a span of 15 bases. CDR1 and CDR2 (germline): SEHNR, FQNEAQ (reference sequence). The CDR3 has 15 amino acids. The CDR3 sequence: CASPNQTPNTGELFF. CDR3 nucleotide sequence: TGTGCCAGCCCGAACCAGACACCAAACACCGGGGAGCTGTTTTTT.

The V call is TRBV10-3, the J call TRBJ2-7, with 7 bases identical to TRBD1. Germline assignment: CDR1 ENHRY and CDR2 SYGVKD. This CDR3 is 15 amino acids long. V gave up 0 bases and J gave up 3 bases; unmatched junction bases: 5. CDR3 coding DNA: TGTGCCATCAGTGAGTCGCCGGGACAGTACTACGAGCAGTACTTC. Its translation: CAISESPGQYYEQYF.

This chain links TRBV6-6 with TRBJ1-1; perhaps TRBD1 as D (6 bases). The length of the CDR3 is 17 residues. The germline gives CDR1 MNHNY, CDR2 SVGAGI (reference sequence). Trimming removed 4 bases at V and 4 bases at J, with 22 bases between. Here the CDR3 DNA reads TGTGCCAGCAGTTTAAGGCAGGGGCGGGAAAAAGGCACTGAAGCTTTCTTT. Its protein product is CASSLRQGREKGTEAFF.

In the case of this clonotype: This may stem from a read error, because a much larger clone lies one nucleotide away. The CDR3 carries no conserved terminal phenylalanine or tryptophan, so it likely arises from a read error. The chain is built from TRBV27 and TRBJ2-2; perhaps TRBD1 as D (6 bases). The CDR3 contains 11 residues. Germline assignment: CDR1 MNHEY and CDR2 SMNVEV (reference sequence). Trimming left V 10 bases short and J 7 bases short, with 10 bases between. The CDR3, as DNA: TGTGCCACCATACAGGGCGGGGAGCTGTTTTCT. This sequence encodes CATIQGGELFS.

Only one count was recorded for this clonotype. The chain couples TRBV7-2 to TRBJ1-5; no definite D call. Trimming left V 5 bases short and J 6 bases short, with 11 bases between. The CDR3 is 13 residues long. Germline V gene sequence: CDR1 SGHTA, CDR2 FQGNSA. In DNA, the CDR3 is TGTGCCAGCAGCGCACACCCCGGTCAGCCCCAGCATTTT. It encodes CASSAHPGQPQHF.

This clonotype was found many times. The rearrangement uses TRBV5-8 and TRBJ2-7; D might be TRBD2 (5 bases). Germline lookup yields CDR1 SGHTS and CDR2 YDEGEE. The CDR3 runs to 13 residues. V was cut by 1 base and J by 1 base, with 6 bases left in between. The CDR3 sequence: CASSLWTSYEQYF. The CDR3 DNA follows: TGTGCCAGCAGCTTGTGGACTTCCTACGAGCAGTACTTC.

With respect to this clonotype: The germline gene is not matched at one end of the junction; a read error may be the cause. This chain connects TRBV15 to TRBJ1-4, with D maybe TRBD1 (5 bases). CDR3 length equals 15 residues. Germline V lookup: CDR1 LNHNV, CDR2 YYDKDF (reference sequence). This CDR3 is CAASRDMGDNEKLFF. CDR3 coding DNA: TGTGCCGCCAGCAGAGATATGGGGGATAATGAAAAACTGTTTTTT.

For this clonotype: At one end the junction does not follow the germline gene, possibly because of a read error. The genes are TRBV29-1 and TRBJ2-1, with 9 bases identical to TRBD1. This CDR3 is built from 18 residues. The germline gives CDR1 SQVTM, CDR2 ANQGSEA. The CDR3 DNA sequence: TGCAGCGTTGAGGGACAGGGAAAGATAGGTAGCTCCTACAATGAGCAGTTCTTT. The encoded protein is CSVEGQGKIGSSYNEQFF.

The CDR3 loop reads CASSPNAGNTIYF. CDR3 DNA: TGTGCCAGCAGTCCTAATGCTGGAAACACCATATATTTT. The chain joins TRBV6-4 to TRBJ1-3; D remains ambiguous. Trimming shortened V by 5 bases and J by 2 bases, and 7 bases separated the two germline ends. This CDR3 has 13 amino acids. CDR1 and CDR2 (germline): MRHNA, SNTAGT.

The J gene is TRBJ1-1, the V gene TRBV5-1; weak D call: TRBD1 (5 bases). Germline V lookup: CDR1 SGHRS, CDR2 YFSETQ. Trimming pared 0 bases from V and 2 bases from J, leaving 11 bases between. This CDR3 region has 15 residues. CDR3 nucleotides: TGCGCCAGCAGCTTGGCCAGGGCGGGAAACACTGAAGCTTTCTTT. It encodes CASSLARAGNTEAFF. Drawing the rest from reference TRBV5-1 and TRBJ1-1, the complete variable domain is KAGVTQTPRYLIKTRGQQVTLSCSPISGHRSVSWYQQTPGQGLQFLFEYFSETQRNKGNFPGRFSGRQFSNSRSEMNVSTLELGDSALYLCASSLARAGNTEAFFGQGTRLTVV.

The CDR3 DNA follows: TGCAGTGCTATGGACAGGGCTTACGAGCAGTACTTC. Translated: CSAMDRAYEQYF. V gene TRBV20-1 combines with J gene TRBJ2-7; 8 bases are shared with TRBD1. The trim removed 4 bases at V and 4 bases at J, leaving 3 bases unmatched. Germline lookup yields CDR1 DFQATT and CDR2 SNEGSKA (reference sequence). CDR3 length: 12 amino acids.

The V gene is TRBV12-3 or TRBV12-4, the J gene TRBJ2-5, with TRBD1 matching over 7 bases. V trimming: 6 bases; J trimming: 5 bases; junction bases outside the gene matches: 3. The length of the CDR3 is 12 residues. The CDR3 loop reads CASRPGQETQYF. The CDR3 nucleotides are TGTGCCAGCAGACCGGGACAGGAGACCCAGTACTTC.

This clonotype has ten or more counts. The rearrangement uses TRBV10-3 and TRBJ1-5; D not certain. The V and J ends lost 4 bases and 5 bases respectively, with 9 bases between them. The V gene's germline CDR1 is ENHRY and CDR2 SYGVKD. The CDR3 extends over 13 amino acids. The CDR3 nucleotides are TGTGCCATCAGTGGTGGTAACGATCAGCCCCAGCATTTT. Its translation: CAISGGNDQPQHF.

As concerns this clonotype: The conserved closing phenylalanine or tryptophan is absent in this CDR3, likely reflecting a read error. The limits of the CDR3 on the DNA are not certain, so only TCRdb's listed CDR3 is given. This chain links TRBV9 with TRBJ2-2; the DNA was not compared with TRBD1, the D call given in the table. The CDR3 is 15 amino acids long, termini counted. CDR1 is SGDLS and CDR2 is YYNGEE in the germline V gene. Here the CDR3 reads CASSADRRTPGSCQS.

In its sample, this clonotype was seen many times. The chain uses TRBV12-5 and TRBJ1-2, with a possible D match to TRBD1 (6 bases). The ends were cut back, 2 bases at V and 7 bases at J, with 11 bases in the middle. Per germline, CDR1 LGHNT and CDR2 FRNRAP. The CDR3 is 13 amino acids. The CDR3 loop reads CASGLLGAGGYTF. The CDR3 DNA is TGTGCTAGTGGTTTGTTGGGGGCCGGTGGCTACACCTTC.

The J gene is TRBJ2-5, the V gene TRBV15, with 8 bases identical to TRBD1. V shed 3 bases and J 1 base; nucleotides not matched to a gene: 7. The CDR3 spans 16 residues. In germline, CDR1 is LNHNV, CDR2 YYDKDF (reference sequence). Here the CDR3 reads CATSSRRDRSQETQYF. The CDR3 DNA is TGTGCCACCAGCAGCCGCCGGGACAGGAGCCAAGAGACCCAGTACTTC.

The chain uses TRBV14 and TRBJ1-2; D gene unclear. Germline CDR1 reads SGHDN; CDR2 reads FVKESK. V gave up 0 bases and J gave up 3 bases, with 8 bases separating them. This CDR3 is 14 amino acids long. The CDR3 sequence is CASSQDGSDYGYTF. The CDR3 region has the DNA TGTGCCAGCAGCCAAGATGGCTCGGACTATGGCTACACCTTC.

This clonotype has a count of ten or more. The chain couples TRBV2 to TRBJ1-1; D gene uncertain. Trimming cost V 7 bases and J 2 bases, with 5 bases left between them. The CDR3 is made up of 11 amino acids. Germline-derived CDR1 and CDR2 are SNHLY and FYNNEI. The DNA for the CDR3 is TGTGCCAGCAAAGGTAACACTGAAGCTTTCTTT. It is translated as CASKGNTEAFF. Full variable domain (missing parts from reference TRBV2 and TRBJ1-1): EPEVTQTPSHQVTQMGQEVILRCVPISNHLYFYWYRQILGQKVEFLVSFYNNEISEKSEIFDDQFSVERPDGSNFTLKIRSTKLEDSAMYFCASKGNTEAFFGQGTRLTVV.

This clonotype was counted many times. The rearrangement uses TRBV6-5 and TRBJ1-6; the match to TRBD1 covers 8 bases. V trimming: 2 bases; J trimming: 5 bases; junction bases outside the gene matches: 2. This CDR3 contains 15 residues. Germline lookup yields CDR1 MNHEY and CDR2 SVGAGI. CDR3 residues: CASSYTTGDNSPLHF. In DNA, the CDR3 is TGTGCCAGCAGTTACACGACAGGGGATAATTCACCCCTCCACTTT.

This clonotype was detected ten times or more. CDR3 DNA sequence: TGTGCCAGCAGCCCGGGGTTAGGCCTAGACTACGAGCAGTACTTC. It is translated as CASSPGLGLDYEQYF. This sequence joins TRBV7-6 and TRBJ2-7; D perhaps matches TRBD2 (5 bases). The V and J ends lost 5 bases and 3 bases respectively, with 17 bases between them. This CDR3 is 15 amino acids long. Looked up from germline, CDR1 is SGHVS and CDR2 is FNYEAQ.

This clonotype was found many times. This chain joins TRBV29-1 and TRBJ1-1; possibly TRBD1 for D (5 bases). V was trimmed by 3 bases and J by 0 bases, leaving 5 bases between them. CDR1 SQVTM and CDR2 ANQGSEA come from the germline V gene. The CDR3 totals 12 residues. The CDR3, as DNA: TGCAGCGTTGAGGGGCTGAACACTGAAGCTTTCTTT. Its protein is CSVEGLNTEAFF.

This clonotype has a count of ten or more. The V and J genes are TRBV2 and TRBJ1-3; D is unclear. CDR3 length equals 12 residues. Germline assignment: CDR1 SNHLY and CDR2 FYNNEI. V was trimmed by 7 bases and J by 1 base, leaving 5 bases between them. CDR3 in DNA: TGTGCCAGCACAAAATCTGGAAACACCATATATTTT. It specifies CASTKSGNTIYF.

This clonotype was counted ten times or more. The CDR3 reads CSARDVGTTGELFF. DNA of the CDR3: TGCAGTGCTAGAGATGTAGGGACCACCGGGGAGCTGTTTTTT. V is TRBV20-1 and J is TRBJ2-2, with D perhaps given as TRBD1 or TRBD2 (5 bases each). Germline V gene lookup returns CDR1 DFQATT and CDR2 SNEGSKA (reference sequence). V lost 0 bases, J lost 4 bases, and 9 bases lay in between. CDR3 length equals 14 residues.

The chain recombines TRBV4-2 with TRBJ1-5; D might be TRBD1 (6 bases). The V end was cut by 3 bases, the J end by 11 bases, with 8 bases between. This CDR3 contains 11 residues. Germline values: CDR1 LGHNA, CDR2 YNFKEQ. CDR3 sequence: CASSHQGSQHF. In DNA, the CDR3 is TGTGCCAGCAGCCACCAGGGGTCCCAGCATTTT.

This rearrangement joins TRBV6-5 to TRBJ1-4; D gene ambiguous. Looked up from germline, CDR1 is MNHEY and CDR2 is SVGAGI. This CDR3 spans 17 amino acids. V gave up 0 bases and J gave up 6 bases, with 17 bases separating them. The CDR3 DNA is TGTGCCAGCAGTTACTCGAGAACGGGGAGTGTCGATGAAAAACTGTTTTTT. This codes for CASSYSRTGSVDEKLFF.

J is TRBJ2-5 and V is TRBV29-1; 9 nucleotides agree with TRBD2. J lost 7 bases, V lost 4 bases, and 7 bases had no gene match. Germline loops: CDR1 SQVTM, CDR2 ANQGSEA. CDR3 length: 13 amino acids. The CDR3 spells CSVVASGTRTQYF. The CDR3 nucleotides are TGCAGCGTTGTTGCTAGCGGGACCAGGACCCAGTACTTC.

The V and J genes are TRBV29-1 and TRBJ2-7; D unclear. V was pared by 6 bases and J by 4 bases, with 16 bases between. Germline CDR1 and CDR2: SQVTM and ANQGSEA. The CDR3 runs 13 residues. The CDR3 is CSVTTGGAYEQYF. The DNA for the CDR3 is TGCAGCGTGACGACTGGCGGCGCGTACGAGCAGTACTTC.

This rearrangement joins TRBV7-3 to TRBJ2-7; maybe TRBD2 (5 bases). The V end was cut by 5 bases, the J end by 6 bases, with 17 bases between. Germline V gene sequence: CDR1 SGHTA, CDR2 FQGTGA. The CDR3 length is 14 residues. The CDR3, as DNA: TGTGCCAGCAGCCCTGACACCGGGGAGATCGAGCAGTACTTC. As protein: CASSPDTGEIEQYF.

The table lists this clonotype with many counts. The chain is built from TRBV2 and TRBJ2-7; TRBD2 matches 11 bases. This CDR3 is built from 17 residues. From germline, CDR1 is SNHLY and CDR2 FYNNEI. The ends lost 3 bases at V and 3 bases at J; junction bases unmatched: 10. CDR3 DNA sequence: TGTGCCAGCAGTGAGGAGGTTAGCGGGAGGGCCTTCTACGAGCAGTACTTC. Translated: CASSEEVSGRAFYEQYF.